This T cell receptor beta chain was captured in a study of blood T cell repertoires in COVID-19. Across the whole study: Samples taken during acute and convalescent COVID-19 were collected in the United States, Italy and Spain.

This clone was counted once. Using immunoSEQ multiplex PCR, the repertoire was profiled, and TCRdb retains in-frame clones only, with some absent. The table records nearly 250,000 clones, about 83% of them present only once. CDR3 length: 15 residues. Germline assignment: CDR1 LNHNV and CDR2 YYDKDF (reference sequence). The junction had 2 bases not matched to a gene; V was cut back by 3 bases and J by 0 bases. Enrollees, roughly 18 to 89 years old, lived in approximately 25 US areas. This chain joins TRBV15 and TRBJ1-2; 9 nucleotides align to TRBD1. The sequenced sample was PBMCs or T cells enriched from blood (not recorded which). This sequence originates from a woman aged 50 to 60 who had recovered from COVID-19. The CDR3 DNA sequence: TGTGCCACCAGCAGGAGACAGGGGGCTAACTATGGCTACACCTTC. Translated, it gives CATSRRQGANYGYTF.